This T cell receptor (beta chain) came from a study of blood T cell repertoires in COVID-19. Original data processing: Estimation of nucleated cell counts relied on the amplification of reference gene primers. The assay was immunoSEQ multiplex PCR, and TCRdb's table has in-frame clones only and misses some. The DNA gave D and trimming, while V, J and clone size come from that table. The sample yields around 90,000 clones, 70% to 90% seen once. Between the trimmed V and J ends, which lost 2 bases and 0 bases, there was a span of 15 bases. The CDR3 spans 17 residues. CDR1 SGHRS and CDR2 YFSETQ come from the germline V gene.

This clonotype was obtained from a man aged 45-60 years with COVID-19, enrolled during active disease. This rearrangement joins TRBV5-1 to TRBJ1-3; D is uncertain. The source material was peripheral blood. CDR3 in amino acids: CASSFSDRGASGNTIYF. The CDR3 coding sequence is TGCGCCAGCAGCTTTTCCGATCGGGGTGCCTCTGGAAACACCATATATTTT. Full variable domain (outside the CDR3, taken from reference TRBV5-1 and TRBJ1-3): KAGVTQTPRYLIKTRGQQVTLSCSPISGHRSVSWYQQTPGQGLQFLFEYFSETQRNKGNFPGRFSGRQFSNSRSEMNVSTLELGDSALYLCASSFSDRGASGNTIYFGEGSWLTVV.